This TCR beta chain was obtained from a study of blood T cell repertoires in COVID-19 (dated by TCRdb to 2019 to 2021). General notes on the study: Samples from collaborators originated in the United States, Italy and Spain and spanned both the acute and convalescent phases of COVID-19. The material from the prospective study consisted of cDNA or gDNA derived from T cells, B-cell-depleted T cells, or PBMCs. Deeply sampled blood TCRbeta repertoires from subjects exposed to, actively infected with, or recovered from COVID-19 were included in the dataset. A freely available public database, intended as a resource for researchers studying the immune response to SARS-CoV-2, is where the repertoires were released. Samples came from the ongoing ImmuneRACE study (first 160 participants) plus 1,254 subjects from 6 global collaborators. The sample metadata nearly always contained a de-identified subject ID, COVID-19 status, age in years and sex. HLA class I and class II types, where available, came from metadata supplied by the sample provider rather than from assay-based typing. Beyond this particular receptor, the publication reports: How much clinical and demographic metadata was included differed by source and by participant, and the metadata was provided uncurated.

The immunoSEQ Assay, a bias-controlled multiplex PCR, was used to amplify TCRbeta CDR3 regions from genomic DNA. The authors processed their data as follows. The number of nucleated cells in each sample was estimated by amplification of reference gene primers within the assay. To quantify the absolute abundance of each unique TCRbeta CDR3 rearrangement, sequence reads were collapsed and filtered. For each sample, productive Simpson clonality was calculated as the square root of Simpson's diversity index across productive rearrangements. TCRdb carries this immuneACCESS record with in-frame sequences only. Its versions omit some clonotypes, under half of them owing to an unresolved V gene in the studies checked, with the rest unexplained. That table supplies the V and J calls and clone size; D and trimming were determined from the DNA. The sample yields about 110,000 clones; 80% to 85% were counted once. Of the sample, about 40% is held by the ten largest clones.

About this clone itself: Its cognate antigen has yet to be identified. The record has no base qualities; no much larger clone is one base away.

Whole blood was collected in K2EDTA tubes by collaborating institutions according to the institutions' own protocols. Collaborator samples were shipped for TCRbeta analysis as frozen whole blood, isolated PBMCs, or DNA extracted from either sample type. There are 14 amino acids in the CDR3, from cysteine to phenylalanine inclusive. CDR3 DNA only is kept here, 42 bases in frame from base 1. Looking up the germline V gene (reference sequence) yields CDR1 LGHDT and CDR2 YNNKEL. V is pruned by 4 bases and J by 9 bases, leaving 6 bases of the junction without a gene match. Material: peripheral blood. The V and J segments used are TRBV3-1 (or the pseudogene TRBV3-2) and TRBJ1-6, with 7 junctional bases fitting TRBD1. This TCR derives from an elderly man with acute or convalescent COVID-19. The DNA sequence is TGTGCCAGCAGCCGCGGGACAGACCTTTCACCCCTCCACTTT. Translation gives CASSRGTDLSPLHF.